One sample yielded the 27 T cell receptor beta chains listed below, sequenced in a study of T cells in Graves' hyperthyroidism and ophthalmopathy. Authors of the study amplified TCR beta CDR3 regions from RNA transcripts. The TCR CDR3 first-round RT-PCR relied on the HTBI primer set. MiXCR, run by TCRdb on the multiplex PCR reads, gives a single entry per CDR3 protein. The sample gives about 560,000 distinct CDR3 sequences, 35% to 55% of which show up once; 8.2% is in the top ten. Sequencing was done on a sample of peripheral blood or thyroid tissue (not recorded which). The receptors originated from a woman younger than 30 with Graves' hyperthyroidism.

This chain connects TRBV5-1 to TRBJ2-7; 9 bases map to TRBD1. Germline trimming cut 4 bases from V and 5 bases from J; bases unmatched to any gene: 7. Germline V gene lookup returns CDR1 SGHRS and CDR2 YFSETQ. This CDR3 is 14 amino acids long. In DNA form, the CDR3 reads TGCGCCAGCAGCACCCGGGACAGGGCCCACGAGCAGTACTTC. It is translated as CASSTRDRAHEQYF.

This clonotype was observed once. Being one base from a much bigger clone, this may be a read error. CDR3 DNA sequence: TGTGCCTGCAGCCATCGCCGGGACAAGAACACTGAAGCTTTCTTT. It translates to CACSHRRDKNTEAFF. The chain recombines TRBV25-1 with TRBJ1-1; weak D call: TRBD1 (6 bases). This CDR3 is built from 15 residues. CDR1 and CDR2 from the germline V gene are MGHDK and SYGVNS.

A note on this clonotype: A read error may produce the germline difference seen at one junction end. The chain is built from TRBV7-3 and TRBJ1-1; D ambiguous. CDR1 is SGHTA, CDR2 FQGTGA, per germline. The CDR3 is 13 amino acids. The CDR3 DNA reads TGCGCCAGCCAGAAGAGGGCCAACACTGAAGCTTTCTTT. Translation gives CASQKRANTEAFF.

The V gene is TRBV7-2, the J gene TRBJ2-7; 8 bases agree with TRBD2. V lost 3 bases and J lost 2; bases outside the gene matches: 6. Germline assignment: CDR1 SGHTA and CDR2 FQGNSA. The CDR3 runs 15 residues. The CDR3, as DNA: TGTGCCAGCAGCTTCTTCGCGGGAGGACCCTACGAGCAGTACTTC. It is translated as CASSFFAGGPYEQYF.

As to this clonotype: This may stem from a read error, because a much larger clone lies one nucleotide away. This chain joins TRBV7-9 and TRBJ1-2; the D is unclear. Germline CDR1 is SEHNR and CDR2 is FQNEAQ (reference sequence). The CDR3 runs 13 residues. The CDR3 coding sequence is TGTGCCAGCAGCTTAGTCAGCAACTTTGGCTACACCTTC. Translating it yields CASSLVSNFGYTF.

This clonotype was observed many times. This chain links TRBV2 with TRBJ2-5; TRBD1 is a possible D gene (5 bases). Germline CDR1 is SNHLY and CDR2 is FYNNEI. CDR3 length equals 14 residues. The V gene lost 6 bases and the J gene lost 7 bases, with 18 bases spanning the gap. The CDR3 region has the DNA TGTGCCAGCAGGACCGGGCCCAGGGAAGGGACCCAGTACTTC. This gives the protein CASRTGPREGTQYF.

This clonotype was picked up a small number of times. The gene calls are TRBV29-1 and TRBJ1-2; weak D call: TRBD1 (5 bases). V lost 3 bases and J 4 bases, leaving 15 bases between the germline ends. In germline, CDR1 is SQVTM, CDR2 ANQGSEA. The CDR3 is made up of 14 amino acids. The CDR3 sequence: CSVERGYAGYGYTF. The CDR3 bases are TGCAGCGTTGAGCGGGGGTATGCGGGCTATGGCTACACCTTC.

Many counts were recorded for this clonotype. The rearrangement joins TRBV5-8 to TRBJ1-2, with TRBD1 as a possible D gene (5 bases). V gave up 5 bases and J gave up 2 bases, with 13 bases separating them. CDR3 length: 14 residues. Germline lookup yields CDR1 SGHTS and CDR2 YDEGEE. The CDR3: CASRYAQGNYGYTF. Here the CDR3 DNA reads TGTGCCAGCAGGTACGCTCAGGGAAACTATGGCTACACCTTC.

The CDR3 here is CASSTRAVATNEKLFF. The CDR3 nucleotides read TGTGCCAGCAGCACAAGAGCAGTCGCAACTAATGAAAAACTGTTTTTT. The V and J genes are TRBV7-9 and TRBJ1-4; D remains unclear. The CDR3 contains 16 residues. Looked up from germline, CDR1 is SEHNR and CDR2 is FQNEAQ (reference sequence). V was shortened by 5 bases and J by 0 bases, with 13 bases between the two germline ends.

The J gene is TRBJ2-6, the V gene TRBV9; D remains ambiguous. The CDR3 contains 18 residues. Germline-derived CDR1 and CDR2 are SGDLS and YYNGEE. V was clipped by 7 bases and J by 0 bases, with 20 bases between them. CDR3 nucleotide sequence: TGTGCCAGCTTCCCCGGGCCTCCAATCCTCTCTGGGGCCAACGTCCTGACTTTC. This translates into CASFPGPPILSGANVLTF.

This clonotype occurred many times. The chain is built from TRBV15 and TRBJ2-7; a weak D match, TRBD1 (5 bases). The V gene's germline CDR1 is LNHNV and CDR2 YYDKDF (reference sequence). CDR3 length: 16 residues. V lost 0 bases and J lost 2, with 14 bases in between. The CDR3 nucleotides are TGTGCCACCAGCAGAGACAGGGTGGCTGGGGCCTACGAGCAGTACTTC. Its protein is CATSRDRVAGAYEQYF.

A few counts support this clonotype. The chain has TRBV24-1 and TRBJ2-7; possibly TRBD1 for D (6 bases). V lost 3 bases and J lost 7, with 18 bases in between. The CDR3 runs 15 residues. Germline loops: CDR1 KGHDR, CDR2 SFDVKD. CDR3 region: CATSDRDIRDNEQYF. The CDR3 nucleotides read TGTGCCACCAGTGATAGGGACATCAGGGACAATGAGCAGTACTTC.

This chain joins TRBV10-3 and TRBJ2-6; TRBD1 aligns across 7 bases. This CDR3 has 18 amino acids. Germline V gives CDR1 ENHRY, CDR2 SYGVKD. Unmatched junction bases numbered 8, after V lost 3 bases and J lost 0 bases. CDR3 amino acids: CAISDWDRFSSGANVLTF. The CDR3 DNA reads TGTGCCATCAGTGATTGGGACAGATTCAGCTCTGGGGCCAACGTCCTGACTTTC.

This rearrangement joins TRBV19 to TRBJ1-1; D not resolved. The germline V gene encodes CDR1 LNHDA and CDR2 SQIVND (reference sequence). V was trimmed by 3 bases and J by 1 base, leaving 6 bases between them. The CDR3 is made up of 13 amino acids. Here the CDR3 DNA reads TGTGCCAGTAGTATTATCGCGAACACTGAAGCTTTCTTT. This translates into CASSIIANTEAFF.

About this clonotype itself: It may be a read error: a sequence one base away is much more abundant. This rearrangement joins TRBV29-1 to TRBJ2-7; D may correspond to TRBD1 or TRBD2 (5 bases each). V lost 3 bases and J 2 bases, leaving 8 bases between the germline ends. Germline V gives CDR1 SQVTM, CDR2 ANQGSEA. The CDR3 has 12 amino acids. The CDR3 loop reads CSVEGETYEQYF. CDR3 in DNA: TGCAGCGTTGAGGGGGAGACCTACGAGCAGTACTTC.

This clonotype was found a few times. A much larger clone is a single base away; this may be a read error. The V gene is TRBV15, the J gene TRBJ2-2; a possible D gene is TRBD1 (5 bases). Looked up from germline, CDR1 is LNHNV and CDR2 is YYDKDF (reference sequence). Deletions cut 3 bases from V and 3 bases from J, with 8 bases between. CDR3 length: 14 amino acids. This chain's CDR3 is CATSRAGHTGELFF. The CDR3 region has the DNA TGTGCCACCAGCAGGGCAGGGCACACCGGGGAGCTGTTTTTT.

The chain has TRBV7-9 and TRBJ1-1; TRBD1 matches at 9 bases. V lost 1 base, J lost 0 bases, and 6 bases stayed unmatched. This CDR3 has 17 residues. The germline V gene encodes CDR1 SEHNR and CDR2 FQNEAQ (reference sequence). The CDR3 nucleotides are TGTGCCAGCAGCTTAGACGGGACAGGGCACATGAACACTGAAGCTTTCTTT. Amino acid sequence: CASSLDGTGHMNTEAFF.

The chain links TRBV29-1 to TRBJ2-7; 7 bases align to TRBD1. This CDR3 has 16 residues. Germline V lookup: CDR1 SQVTM, CDR2 ANQGSEA. V trimming: 7 bases; J trimming: 2 bases; junction bases outside the gene matches: 17. The CDR3: CSATPGPQGDTYEQYF. CDR3 DNA: TGCAGCGCCACGCCGGGACCCCAGGGGGATACCTACGAGCAGTACTTC.

This clonotype was counted many times. The V gene is TRBV24-1, the J gene TRBJ2-2; D is unclear. From germline, CDR1 is KGHDR and CDR2 SFDVKD. The CDR3 consists of 11 residues. V gave up 5 bases and J gave up 4 bases, with 1 base separating them. Written as DNA, the CDR3 is TGTGCCACCAGTGCCACCGGGGAGCTGTTTTTT. Residues: CATSATGELFF.

The table lists this clonotype with many counts. The chain combines TRBV15 with TRBJ1-6; possible D gene TRBD1, 5 bases. This CDR3 is 17 amino acids long. CDR1 is LNHNV and CDR2 is YYDKDF in the germline V gene (reference sequence). Trimming took 0 bases from V and 0 from J, leaving 9 bases between them. The CDR3 loop reads CATSREGRVSYNSPLHF. As DNA, the CDR3 is TGTGCCACCAGCAGAGAAGGCAGGGTCTCCTATAATTCACCCCTCCACTTT. The whole variable domain, remainder taken from reference TRBV15 and TRBJ1-6, is DAMVIQNPRYQVTQFGKPVTLSCSQTLNHNVMYWYQQKSSQAPKLLFHYYDKDFNNEADTPDNFQSRRPNTSFCFLDIRSPGLGDTAMYLCATSREGRVSYNSPLHFGNGTRLTVT.

This clonotype was recorded a few times. V gene TRBV9 combines with J gene TRBJ2-2; D remains ambiguous. The V end lost 0 bases, the J end lost 4 bases, and 4 bases lay between the germline ends. The germline V gene has CDR1 SGDLS and CDR2 YYNGEE. This CDR3 is 13 amino acids long. The CDR3: CASSVDSTGELFF. CDR3 coding DNA: TGTGCCAGCAGCGTAGATAGCACCGGGGAGCTGTTTTTT. Full variable domain (outside the CDR3, taken from reference TRBV9 and TRBJ2-2): DSGVTQTPKHLITATGQRVTLRCSPRSGDLSVYWYQQSLDQGLQFLIQYYNGEERAKGNILERFSAQQFPDLHSELNLSSLELGDSALYFCASSVDSTGELFFGEGSRLTVL.

This clonotype showed up many times. The V and J genes are TRBV5-4 and TRBJ1-1; D gene uncertain. Trimming shortened V by 4 bases and J by 3 bases, and 13 bases separated the two germline ends. Germline assignment: CDR1 SGHNT and CDR2 YYREEE (reference sequence). The CDR3 consists of 14 residues. The CDR3 region has the DNA TGTGCCAGCAGCCGGGGTGGGCAGGACACTGAAGCTTTCTTT. This codes for CASSRGGQDTEAFF.

The table lists this clonotype with a few counts. This CDR3 fails to terminate in the conserved phenylalanine or tryptophan, so it likely reflects a read error. The limits of the CDR3 on the DNA are not certain, so only TCRdb's listed CDR3 is given. This sequence joins TRBV10-3 and TRBJ2-2; TRBD2 reflects the table's D call only, with no check against the DNA. Germline values: CDR1 ENHRY, CDR2 SYGVKD. Ends included, the CDR3 has 8 residues. The chain's CDR3 is CAIRTVAG.

In its sample, this clonotype was seen many times. The J gene is TRBJ1-2, the V gene TRBV14, with D uncertain. The CDR3 spans 15 residues. Trimming took 3 bases from V and 5 from J, leaving 16 bases between them. Germline V gives CDR1 SGHDN, CDR2 FVKESK. In nucleotides, the CDR3 is TGTGCCAGCAGCCACAAGACGGACCCGAGATATGGCTACACCTTC. It translates to CASSHKTDPRYGYTF.

The chain carries TRBV24-1 and TRBJ2-7; 10 bases are a match to TRBD1. Germline-derived CDR1 and CDR2 are KGHDR and SFDVKD. V dropped 4 bases and J dropped 3; count of bases not matched to a gene: 8. This CDR3 has 16 amino acids. CDR3 in DNA: TGTGCCACCAGTGACTGGACAGGGGGTGATGGCTACGAGCAGTACTTC. Encoded protein: CATSDWTGGDGYEQYF.

The V call is TRBV20-1, the J call TRBJ1-5; maybe TRBD1 (5 bases). Germline CDR1 reads DFQATT; CDR2 reads SNEGSKA (reference sequence). V lost 3 bases to trimming and J lost 7 bases, with 16 bases between them. This CDR3 comprises 14 residues. CDR3 in amino acids: CSASGTILYQPQHF. CDR3 DNA: TGCAGTGCTAGTGGGACGATCCTCTACCAGCCCCAGCATTTT.

There are many counts of this clonotype. This rearrangement joins TRBV5-1 to TRBJ2-7, with TRBD1 as a possible D gene (6 bases). The CDR3 totals 13 residues. CDR1 and CDR2 (germline): SGHRS, YFSETQ. The ends were cut back, 4 bases at V and 2 bases at J, with 10 bases in the middle. As DNA, the CDR3 is TGCGCCAGCAGCCCGACAGGAGCCTACGAGCAGTACTTC. Protein sequence: CASSPTGAYEQYF.